Listed here is a single T cell receptor beta chain. The target antigen is unknown. This sample is part of a study of Tregs in tolerant kidney transplant recipients. Notes on the study in general: Donor-specific Treg expansion exceeded global Treg expansion in tolerant patients, suggesting antigen drive.

Sequencing used immunoSEQ multiplex PCR; TCRdb keeps in-frame clones, though not all of them. The table lists 100,000 to 120,000 clones, around 89% of them singletons, with 0.34% in the top ten. Germline V gene lookup returns CDR1 WSHSY and CDR2 SAAADI. V was clipped by 4 bases and J by 4 bases, with 14 bases between them. The CDR3 sequence is 14 residues long. The TCR was taken from a human donor who received a combined kidney and bone marrow transplant. Specimen: CD4+ T cells from blood, collected before the transplant. The chain employs TRBV10-2 and TRBJ2-7, with TRBD2 as a possible D gene (6 bases). The CDR3 DNA reads as TGCGCCAGCAGTGGCGCGGCGGGGAATTACGAGCAGTACTTC. Translated, it gives CASSGAAGNYEQYF.